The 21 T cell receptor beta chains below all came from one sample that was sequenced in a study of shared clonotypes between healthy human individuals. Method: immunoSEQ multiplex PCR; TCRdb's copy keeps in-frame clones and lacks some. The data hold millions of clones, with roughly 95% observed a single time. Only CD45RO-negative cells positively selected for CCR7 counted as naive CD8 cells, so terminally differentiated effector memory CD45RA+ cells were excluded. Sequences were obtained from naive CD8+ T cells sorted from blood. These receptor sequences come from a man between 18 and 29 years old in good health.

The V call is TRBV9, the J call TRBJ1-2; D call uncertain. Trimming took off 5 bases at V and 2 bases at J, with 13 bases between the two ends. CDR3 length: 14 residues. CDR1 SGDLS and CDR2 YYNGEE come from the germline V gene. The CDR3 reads CASSREGGNYGYTF. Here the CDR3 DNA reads TGTGCCAGCAGTCGGGAGGGAGGGAACTATGGCTACACCTTC.

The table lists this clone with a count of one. The CDR3 sequence: CATSREDYYEQYF. DNA of the CDR3: TGTGCCACCAGCAGAGAAGACTACTACGAGCAGTACTTC. The chain links TRBV15 to TRBJ2-7; the D gene is possibly TRBD2 (5 bases). Trimming removed 0 bases at V and 3 bases at J, with 6 bases between. The CDR3 covers 13 residues. The V gene's germline CDR1 is LNHNV and CDR2 YYDKDF (reference sequence).

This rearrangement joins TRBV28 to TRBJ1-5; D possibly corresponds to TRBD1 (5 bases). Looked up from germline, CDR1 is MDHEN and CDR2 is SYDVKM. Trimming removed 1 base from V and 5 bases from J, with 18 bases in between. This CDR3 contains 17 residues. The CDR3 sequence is CASSLSEGRLWDQPQHF. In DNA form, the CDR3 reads TGTGCCAGCAGTTTATCCGAGGGACGGCTATGGGATCAGCCCCAGCATTTT.

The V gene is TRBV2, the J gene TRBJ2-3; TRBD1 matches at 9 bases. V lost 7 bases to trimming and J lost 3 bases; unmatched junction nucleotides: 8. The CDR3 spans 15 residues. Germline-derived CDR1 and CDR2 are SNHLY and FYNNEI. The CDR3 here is CASTEPGTGTDTQYF. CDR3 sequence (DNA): TGTGCCAGCACCGAACCCGGGACAGGGACAGATACGCAGTATTTT.

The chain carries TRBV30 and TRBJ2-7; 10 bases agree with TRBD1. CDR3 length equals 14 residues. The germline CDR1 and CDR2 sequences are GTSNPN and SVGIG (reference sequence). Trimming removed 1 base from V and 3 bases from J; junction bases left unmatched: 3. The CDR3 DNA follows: TGTGCCTGGAGTGACGGGACAGGGGTCTACGAGCAGTACTTC. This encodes CAWSDGTGVYEQYF.

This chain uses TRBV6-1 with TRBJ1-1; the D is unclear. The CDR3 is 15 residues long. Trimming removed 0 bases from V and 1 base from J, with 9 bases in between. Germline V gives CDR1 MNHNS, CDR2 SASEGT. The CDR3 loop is CASSEALGQNTEAFF. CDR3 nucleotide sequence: TGTGCCAGCAGTGAAGCGCTTGGGCAGAACACTGAAGCTTTCTTT.

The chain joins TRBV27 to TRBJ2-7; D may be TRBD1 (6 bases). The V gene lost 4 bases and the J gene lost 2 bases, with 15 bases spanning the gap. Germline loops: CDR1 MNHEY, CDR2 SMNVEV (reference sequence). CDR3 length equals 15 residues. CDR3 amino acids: CASSSQPGHTYEQYF. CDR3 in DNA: TGTGCCAGCAGTTCACAGCCGGGACATACCTACGAGCAGTACTTC.

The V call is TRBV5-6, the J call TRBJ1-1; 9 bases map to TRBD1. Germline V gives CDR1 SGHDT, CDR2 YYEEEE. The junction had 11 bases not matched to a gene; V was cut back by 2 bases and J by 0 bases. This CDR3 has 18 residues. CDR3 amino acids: CASSFEGTGILLNTEAFF. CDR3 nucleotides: TGTGCCAGCAGCTTCGAAGGGACAGGGATTTTATTGAACACTGAAGCTTTCTTT.

This CDR3 reads CASSFPGEVGYTF. CDR3 nucleotide sequence: TGTGCCAGCTCTTTCCCAGGGGAGGTCGGCTACACCTTC. The chain has TRBV18 and TRBJ1-2; D might be TRBD1 (6 bases). CDR3 length: 13 amino acids. Germline values: CDR1 KGHSH, CDR2 LQKENI. Trimming shortened V by 6 bases and J by 8 bases, and 16 bases separated the two germline ends. The full variable domain, in which reference TRBV18 and TRBJ1-2 provide the parts outside the CDR3, is NAGVMQNPRHLVRRRGQEARLRCSPMKGHSHVYWYRQLPEEGLKFMVYLQKENIIDESGMPKERFSAEFPKEGPSILRIQQVVRGDSAAYFCASSFPGEVGYTFGSGTRLTVV.

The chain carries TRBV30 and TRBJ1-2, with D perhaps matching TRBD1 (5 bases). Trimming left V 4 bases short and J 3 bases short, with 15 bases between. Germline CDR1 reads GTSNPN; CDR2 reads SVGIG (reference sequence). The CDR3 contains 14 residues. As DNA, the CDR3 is TGTGCCTGGACGTCGGGGGACGGGTACTATGGCTACACCTTC. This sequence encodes CAWTSGDGYYGYTF.

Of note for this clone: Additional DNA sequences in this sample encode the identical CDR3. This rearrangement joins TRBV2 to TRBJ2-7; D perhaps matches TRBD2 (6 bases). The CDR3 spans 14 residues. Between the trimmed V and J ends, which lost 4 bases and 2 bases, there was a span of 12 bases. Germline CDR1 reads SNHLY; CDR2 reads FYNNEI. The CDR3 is CASSAGGSTYEQYF. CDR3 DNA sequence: TGTGCCAGCAGTGCCGGGGGTAGTACCTACGAGCAGTACTTC.

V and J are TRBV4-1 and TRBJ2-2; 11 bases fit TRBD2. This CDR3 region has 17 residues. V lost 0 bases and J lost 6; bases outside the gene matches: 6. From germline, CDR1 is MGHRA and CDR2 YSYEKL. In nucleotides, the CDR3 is TGCGCCAGCAGCCAAGATCAACTAGCGGGAGAAGCCGGGGAGCTGTTTTTT. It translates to CASSQDQLAGEAGELFF.

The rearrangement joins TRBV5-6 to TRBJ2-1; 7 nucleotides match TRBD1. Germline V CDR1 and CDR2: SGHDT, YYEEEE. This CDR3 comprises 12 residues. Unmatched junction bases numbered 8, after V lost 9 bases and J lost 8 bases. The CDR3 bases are TGTGCCACGCGACAGGGATGGGATGAGCAGTTCTTC. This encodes CATRQGWDEQFF.

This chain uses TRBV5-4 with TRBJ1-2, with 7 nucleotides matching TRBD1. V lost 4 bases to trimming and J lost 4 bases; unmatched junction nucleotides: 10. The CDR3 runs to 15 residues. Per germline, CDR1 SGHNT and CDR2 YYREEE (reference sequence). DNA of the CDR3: TGTGCCAGCAGCCCCCTGACAGGGATCCTCTATGGCTACACCTTC. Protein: CASSPLTGILYGYTF.

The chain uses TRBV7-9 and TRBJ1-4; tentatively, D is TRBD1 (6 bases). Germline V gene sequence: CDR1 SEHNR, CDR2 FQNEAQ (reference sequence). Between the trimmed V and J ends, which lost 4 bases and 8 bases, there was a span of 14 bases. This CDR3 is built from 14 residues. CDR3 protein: CASSSRNREEKLFF. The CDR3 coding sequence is TGTGCCAGCAGCTCCCGGAACAGGGAGGAAAAACTGTTTTTT.

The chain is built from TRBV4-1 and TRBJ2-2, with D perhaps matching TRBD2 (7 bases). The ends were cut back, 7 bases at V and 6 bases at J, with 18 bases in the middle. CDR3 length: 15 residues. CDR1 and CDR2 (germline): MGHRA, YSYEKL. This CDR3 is CASTLGGGVAGELFF. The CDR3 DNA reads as TGCGCCAGCACCCTGGGAGGGGGTGTAGCCGGGGAGCTGTTTTTT.

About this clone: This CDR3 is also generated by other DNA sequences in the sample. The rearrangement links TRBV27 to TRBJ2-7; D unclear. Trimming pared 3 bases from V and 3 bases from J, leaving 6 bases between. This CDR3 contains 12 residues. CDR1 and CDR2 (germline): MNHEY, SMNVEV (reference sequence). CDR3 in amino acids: CASSFVGYEQYF. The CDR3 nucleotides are TGTGCCAGCAGTTTTGTAGGCTACGAGCAGTACTTC.

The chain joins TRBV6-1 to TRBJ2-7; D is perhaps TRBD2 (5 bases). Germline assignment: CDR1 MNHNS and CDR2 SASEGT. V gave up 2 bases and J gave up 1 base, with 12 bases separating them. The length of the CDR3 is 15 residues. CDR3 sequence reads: CASSERTERSYEQYF. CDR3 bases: TGTGCCAGCAGTGAAAGGACTGAGAGGTCCTACGAGCAGTACTTC.

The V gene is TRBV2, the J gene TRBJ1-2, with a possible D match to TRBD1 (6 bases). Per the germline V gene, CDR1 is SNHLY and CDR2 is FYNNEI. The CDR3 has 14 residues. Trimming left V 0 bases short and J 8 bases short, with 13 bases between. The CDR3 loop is CASSEARGHRGYTF. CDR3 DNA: TGTGCCAGCAGTGAAGCGCGGGGACATAGAGGCTACACCTTC.

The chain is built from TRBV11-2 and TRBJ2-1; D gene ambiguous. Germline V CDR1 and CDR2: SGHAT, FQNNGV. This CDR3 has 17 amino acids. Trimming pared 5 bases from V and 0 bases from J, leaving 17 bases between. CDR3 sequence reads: CASSPDWAESSYNEQFF. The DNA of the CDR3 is TGTGCCAGCAGCCCGGATTGGGCGGAAAGCTCCTACAATGAGCAGTTCTTC.

CDR3 residues: CASSFSREGLRNEQFF. The DNA for the CDR3 is TGTGCCAGCAGCTTTTCTAGGGAGGGCCTTAGAAATGAGCAGTTCTTC. The chain carries TRBV7-2 and TRBJ2-1; the match to TRBD2 covers 7 bases. The CDR3 contains 16 residues. V lost 3 bases and J lost 7; bases outside the gene matches: 12. The germline V gene has CDR1 SGHTA and CDR2 FQGNSA.